The source of this TCR beta chain is a study of spatial heterogeneity in lung cancer. Broader study findings: Expanded tumor TCRs that were ubiquitous appeared in blood more at resection than follow-up.

As to time point: blood at routine non-recurrence follow-up after resection. The study sequenced unsorted whole RNA from tumor, nontumor lung or frozen PBMC. The CDR3 is 15 residues long. Germline V lookup: CDR1 SGHRS, CDR2 YFSETQ. Between the trimmed V and J ends, which lost 4 bases and 1 base, there was a span of 12 bases. As regards this clonotype: Its specificity is not known.

MiXCR, run by TCRdb on the 5' RACE reads, gives a single entry per CDR3 protein. Among fewer than 30,000 distinct CDR3 sequences, 5.5% to 7% were seen once, and the ten largest hold around a fifth. The genes are TRBV5-1 and TRBJ2-1; TRBD1 might be the D (5 bases). The TCR sequence derives from a male donor with early-stage non-small cell lung cancer. Sequencing used PBMCs, obtained at follow-up. The CDR3 loop reads CASSPPRASYNEQFF. CDR3 bases: TGCGCCAGCAGCCCACCCAGGGCGTCCTACAATGAGCAGTTCTTC.